This T cell receptor (beta chain) comes out of a study of CD8 T cells in ankylosing spondylitis. In the case of this clonotype: Its antigen is still unknown.

The TCR beta libraries were generated through quantitative 5'-RACE incorporating molecular barcodes. Using its own MiXCR run on the 5' RACE reads, TCRdb lists one record per CDR3 protein. The table lists around 130,000 distinct CDR3 sequences, roughly 13% of them singletons. Points from the study as a whole: Earlier authors reported some of these motif variants in reactive arthritis synovial fluid and blood. Disease-linked clones were CD8+ and relatively rare in peripheral blood. Made up of eight highly homologous variants, a TCR beta motif appeared characteristic of ankylosing spondylitis blood.

The CDR3 is 15 residues long. V lost 1 base, J lost 4 bases, and 6 bases stayed unmatched. Sequenced input: blood, either unsorted or a sorted T cell fraction (not recorded which). This chain joins TRBV12-3 or TRBV12-4 and TRBJ2-7; TRBD1 matches at 8 bases. The receptor was isolated from a female donor with ankylosing spondylitis or in good health (not recorded which). CDR3 nucleotides: TGTGCCAGCAGTTTAGGCAGGGGACAGGAGTACGAGCAGTACTTC. Its protein product is CASSLGRGQEYEQYF.